Sequencing of this T cell receptor beta chain was carried out in a study of blood T cell repertoires in COVID-19. Study details: Specimens from acute and convalescent COVID-19 originated in the United States, Italy and Spain. Sources were T cells, B-cell-depleted T cells, or PBMCs; the material itself was cDNA or gDNA.

Original methodology: Amplified reference gene primers provided the basis for estimating nucleated cell counts. The protocol was immunoSEQ multiplex PCR, while the TCRdb copy is restricted to in-frame clones and leaves out a portion. Clone size and V and J calls were adopted from that table, with D and trimming inferred from the DNA. The table includes under 100,000 clones, 90% detected once. This CDR3 comprises 16 residues. V lost 5 bases to trimming and J lost 2 bases; unmatched junction nucleotides: 7. Germline V CDR1 and CDR2: LNHDA, SQIVND (reference sequence). This clonotype originated in a man over 45 with acute or convalescent COVID-19. The rearrangement uses TRBV19 and TRBJ1-3; 9 nucleotides line up with TRBD1. Sequencing used peripheral blood. DNA of the CDR3: TGTGCCAGTAGTCTCCCGGGACAGGGAGCTGGAAACACCATATATTTT. This sequence encodes CASSLPGQGAGNTIYF.